The clone carrying this TCR beta chain was seen a few times. These data originate in a study of molecular identifiers for immune sequencing clone quantification. Germline V gene sequence: CDR1 DFQATT, CDR2 SNEGSKA (reference sequence). There are 13 residues in the CDR3. TCRdb recomputed calls from the PCR reads with MiXCR, one row per CDR3 protein. In the table there are about 65,000 distinct CDR3 sequences, 15% to 20% of which are singletons. This chain connects TRBV20-1 to TRBJ2-7; TRBD2 might be the D (6 bases). This clonotype was obtained from a human donor in good health. Some libraries in this study had Jurkat cell RNA spiked in. Material: naive CD8+ T cells from blood, with Jurkat cell RNA spiked in. Subset noted: FACS-sorted CD8+CD4-CCR7+CD45RA+ naive T cells. This CDR3 reads CNFGGTQTYEQYF. In DNA form, the CDR3 reads TGCAACTTCGGCGGGACTCAAACCTACGAGCAGTACTTC.